The 19 T cell receptor beta chains below come from one sample, sequenced in a study of human T cells and chemical hapten exposure. Indicated time point: pre-sensitization, week 0. Treatment given: therapeutic diphenylcyclopropenone sensitization with weekly scalp DPC. TCRdb redid the calling of the RACE reads with MiXCR, one entry per CDR3 protein. The sample holds under 95,000 distinct CDR3 sequences; 8.5% are singletons and the top ten take around 2.6%. The source material was whole blood, sampled in connection with sensitization to the hapten diphenylcyclopropenone (DPC). These receptors were collected from a man aged 40-49 years with alopecia areata. Some clones in this sample may be carry-over from other donors' samples.

This clonotype has at least ten counts. V usage is TRBV28 and J usage is TRBJ1-2, with 7 bases fitting TRBD1. V shed 6 bases and J 3 bases; nucleotides not matched to a gene: 13. In germline, CDR1 is MDHEN, CDR2 SYDVKM. CDR3 size: 16 residues. The CDR3 region has the DNA TGTGCCAGCAGCTCCCAAGGGGGCCGGGGATACTATGGCTACACCTTC. Its translation is CASSSQGGRGYYGYTF.

This clonotype was seen repeatedly, ten times or more. The chain recombines TRBV20-1 with TRBJ2-5; TRBD2 matches 11 bases. Losses at the gene ends were 0 bases for V and 3 bases for J; bases not matched to a gene: 6. Germline CDR1 and CDR2: DFQATT and SNEGSKA (reference sequence). The CDR3 has 16 amino acids. The CDR3 bases are TGCAGTGCTAGAGATCATACTAGCGGGAGTAAAGAGACCCAGTACTTC. Its protein product is CSARDHTSGSKETQYF.

This clonotype was seen repeatedly, ten times or more. The chain uses TRBV7-3 and TRBJ1-1; 9 bases map to TRBD1. Germline trimming cut 6 bases from V and 7 bases from J; bases unmatched to any gene: 9. The CDR3 length is 14 residues. CDR1 and CDR2 from the germline V gene are SGHTA and FQGTGA. The CDR3 bases are TGTGCCAGCAGGCCTACAGGGGGCCTTGGTGAAGCTTTCTTT. Protein: CASRPTGGLGEAFF.

Many counts were recorded for this clonotype. V gene TRBV28 combines with J gene TRBJ1-5; weak D call: TRBD1 (6 bases). This CDR3 has 12 residues. Germline V gene data show CDR1 as MDHEN and CDR2 as SYDVKM. Trimming shortened V by 6 bases and J by 7 bases, and 10 bases separated the two germline ends. CDR3 region: CASSGGSQPQHF. CDR3 sequence (DNA): TGTGCCAGCAGCGGGGGCAGCCAGCCCCAGCATTTT.

A few counts support this clonotype. The gene calls are TRBV28 and TRBJ2-2, with D perhaps TRBD2 (6 bases). The V gene's germline CDR1 is MDHEN and CDR2 SYDVKM. V lost 6 bases, J lost 0 bases, and 14 bases lay in between. This CDR3 contains 16 residues. The DNA of the CDR3 is TGTGCCAGCAGAAACGGGGGACTTTCGAACACCGGGGAGCTGTTTTTT. Protein product: CASRNGGLSNTGELFF.

This clonotype has just a few counts. The genes are TRBV6-2 or TRBV6-3 and TRBJ2-7; D could derive from TRBD1 or TRBD2 (6 bases each). CDR1 and CDR2 from the germline V gene are MNHEY and SVGEGT. The CDR3 has 12 residues. Trimming took 6 bases from V and 6 from J, leaving 12 bases between them. The CDR3 DNA sequence: TGTGCCAGCAGAAACGGAGGGGGCGAGCAGTACTTC. Its protein is CASRNGGGEQYF.

The chain couples TRBV5-1 to TRBJ2-1; D not certain. The V end lost 0 bases, the J end lost 8 bases, and 6 bases lay between the germline ends. Germline CDR1 SGHRS, CDR2 YFSETQ. This CDR3 has 12 residues. This CDR3 is CASSLAEDEQFF. CDR3 nucleotide sequence: TGCGCCAGCAGCTTGGCTGAGGATGAGCAGTTCTTC.

This chain uses TRBV28 with TRBJ1-1; 11 bases map to TRBD1. The CDR3 has 14 amino acids. The germline gives CDR1 MDHEN, CDR2 SYDVKM. After removal of 7 bases from V and 4 bases from J, the junction contained 5 bases not matched to a gene. CDR3 loop: CASNAGTGGTEAFF. The CDR3 region has the DNA TGTGCCAGCAATGCCGGGACAGGGGGCACTGAAGCTTTCTTT.

This clonotype was counted ten times or more. The CDR3 sequence is CASRGEGQPSLAQHF. The DNA for the CDR3 is TGTGCCAGCAGGGGGGAGGGACAGCCCAGTCTAGCCCAGCATTTT. V is TRBV28 and J is TRBJ1-5; 7 nucleotides match TRBD1. V was clipped by 6 bases and J by 11 bases; unmatched bases: 16. CDR1 is MDHEN, CDR2 SYDVKM, per germline. This CDR3 spans 15 amino acids. The complete variable domain, with remaining parts taken from reference TRBV28 and TRBJ1-5, reads DVKVTQSSRYLVKRTGEKVFLECVQDMDHENMFWYRQDPGLGLRLIYFSYDVKMKEKGDIPEGYSVSREKKERFSLILESASTNQTSMYLCASRGEGQPSLAQHFGDGTRLSIL.

Only a few counts were recorded for this clonotype. V usage is TRBV11-2 and J usage is TRBJ2-1; the match to TRBD2 covers 9 bases. The CDR3 contains 17 residues. V lost 4 bases, J lost 7 bases, and 14 bases stayed unmatched. Germline-derived CDR1 and CDR2 are SGHAT and FQNNGV. The CDR3 reads CASSSFAGGPLGNEQFF. As DNA, the CDR3 is TGTGCCAGCAGCTCCTTCGCGGGAGGGCCCCTGGGGAATGAGCAGTTCTTC.

This clonotype was counted a few times. This chain links TRBV7-9 with TRBJ2-7; no firm D call. The germline gives CDR1 SEHNR, CDR2 FQNEAQ (reference sequence). Between the trimmed V and J ends, which lost 3 bases and 2 bases, there was a span of 11 bases. This CDR3 has 14 amino acids. DNA for the CDR3: TGTGCCAGCAGCTTTTTAAAAGGGCCCTACGAGCAGTACTTC. It encodes CASSFLKGPYEQYF.

This clonotype was counted ten times or more. The genes are TRBV6-5 and TRBJ1-1; 7 bases are shared with TRBD1. The CDR3 is made up of 12 amino acids. V dropped 11 bases and J dropped 11; count of bases not matched to a gene: 14. Germline V gene data show CDR1 as MNHEY and CDR2 as SVGAGI. Written as DNA, the CDR3 is TGTGCCTCGCGCTCGTACACAGGGGAGGCTTTCTTT. Its protein product is CASRSYTGEAFF.

V gene TRBV4-1 combines with J gene TRBJ1-5; unclear D gene. This CDR3 contains 17 residues. The germline V gene encodes CDR1 MGHRA and CDR2 YSYEKL. V dropped 0 bases and J dropped 0 bases, with 12 bases sitting between them. For the CDR3, the DNA is TGCGCCAGCAGCCAAGATGAGGGAATATATAGCAATCAGCCCCAGCATTTT. Translating it yields CASSQDEGIYSNQPQHF.

This clonotype was found many times. The V call is TRBV29-1, the J call TRBJ2-1; 7 positions agree with TRBD2. J was trimmed by 2 bases and V by 1 base; bases with no gene match: 5. The CDR3 runs to 15 residues. Germline values: CDR1 SQVTM, CDR2 ANQGSEA. CDR3: CSVEGEGFTYNEQFF. For the CDR3, the DNA is TGCAGCGTTGAAGGGGAGGGGTTCACCTACAATGAGCAGTTCTTC.

This clonotype was counted many times. The V and J genes are TRBV10-3 and TRBJ2-7; TRBD1 matches 10 bases. Germline CDR1 is ENHRY and CDR2 is SYGVKD. This CDR3 region has 17 residues. V was clipped by 7 bases and J by 1 base; unmatched bases: 13. CDR3 in amino acids: CAITAGTGVTGSYEQYF. CDR3 bases: TGTGCCATCACAGCCGGGACAGGGGTGACCGGGTCCTACGAGCAGTACTTC.

This clonotype occurred a few times. The V call is TRBV10-3, the J call TRBJ2-1; D perhaps matches TRBD2 (5 bases). From germline, CDR1 is ENHRY and CDR2 SYGVKD. CDR3 length: 13 residues. V was pared by 4 bases and J by 6 bases, with 10 bases between. The DNA for the CDR3 is TGTGCCATCAGTGGGGGAGCACGCAATGAGCAGTTCTTC. Translating it yields CAISGGARNEQFF.

This clonotype showed up many times. The genes are TRBV13 and TRBJ2-3, with 10 bases aligning to TRBD2. In germline, CDR1 is PRHDT, CDR2 FYEKMQ (reference sequence). The CDR3 is 16 residues long. J was trimmed by 0 bases and V by 4 bases; bases with no gene match: 4. The CDR3 bases are TGTGCCAGCAGCTGGAGACTAGCGGGTAGCACAGATACGCAGTATTTT. It yields the protein CASSWRLAGSTDTQYF.

This rearrangement joins TRBV7-2 to TRBJ2-7, with a weak D call TRBD1 (6 bases). The CDR3 spans 15 residues. Germline V gene lookup returns CDR1 SGHTA and CDR2 FQGNSA. The V end lost 5 bases, the J end lost 0 bases, and 14 bases lay between the germline ends. CDR3 sequence (DNA): TGTGCCAGCAGCGATACAGGGAAACCCTCCTACGAGCAGTACTTC. Translated, it gives CASSDTGKPSYEQYF.

This clonotype has at least ten counts. This chain connects TRBV5-1 to TRBJ2-2; the D gene is possibly TRBD2 (6 bases). The V gene's germline CDR1 is SGHRS and CDR2 YFSETQ. Trimming cost V 6 bases and J 0 bases, with 15 bases left between them. This CDR3 comprises 16 residues. Here the CDR3 DNA reads TGCGCCAGCACCCCGAGCGGGTCTGCGAACACCGGGGAGCTGTTTTTT. Translation gives CASTPSGSANTGELFF.